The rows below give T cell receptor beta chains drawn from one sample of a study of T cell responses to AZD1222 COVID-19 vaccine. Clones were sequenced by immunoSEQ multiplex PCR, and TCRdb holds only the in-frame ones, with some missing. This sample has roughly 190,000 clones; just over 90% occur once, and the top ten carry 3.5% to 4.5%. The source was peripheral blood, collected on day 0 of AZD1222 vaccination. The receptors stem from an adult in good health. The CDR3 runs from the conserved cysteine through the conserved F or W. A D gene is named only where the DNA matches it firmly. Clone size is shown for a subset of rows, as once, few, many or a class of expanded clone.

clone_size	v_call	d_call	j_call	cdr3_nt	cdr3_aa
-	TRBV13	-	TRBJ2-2	TGTGCCAGCAGCCCCCGTGATCAGGACACCGGGGAGCTGTTTTTT	CASSPRDQDTGELFF
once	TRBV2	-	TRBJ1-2	TGTGCCAGCGGGGACGATGGCTACACCTTC	CASGDDGYTF
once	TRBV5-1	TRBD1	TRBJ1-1	TGCGCCAGCAGCCCCATCGACAGGGGGGTCACTGAAGCTTTCTTT	CASSPIDRGVTEAFF
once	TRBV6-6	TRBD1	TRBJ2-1	TGTGCCAGCGCAGGGGACAGTCGCAATGAGCAGTTCTTC	CASAGDSRNEQFF
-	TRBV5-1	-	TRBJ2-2	TGCGCCAGCAGCGCCCAGAACACCGGGGAGCTGTTTTTT	CASSAQNTGELFF
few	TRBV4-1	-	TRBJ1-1	TGCGCCAGCAGCCAAGTGATCGGGGGTCCTGAAGCTTTCTTT	CASSQVIGGPEAFF
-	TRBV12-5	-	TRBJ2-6	TGTGCTAGTGGTTTGGGCTCTGGGGCCAACGTCCTGACTTTC	CASGLGSGANVLTF
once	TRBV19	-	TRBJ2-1	TGTGCCAGTAGTATTGGGAGATCCTACAATGAGCAGTTCTTC	CASSIGRSYNEQFF
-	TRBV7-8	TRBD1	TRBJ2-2	TGTGCCAGCAGCCGCGTAGGGGGCCGCGGCACCGGGGAGCTGTTTTTT	CASSRVGGRGTGELFF
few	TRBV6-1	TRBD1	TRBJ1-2	TGTGCCAGCAGTGAAAGGGGACAGGGGCAACCATACACCTTC	CASSERGQGQPYTF
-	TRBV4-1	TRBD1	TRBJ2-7	TGCGCCAGCAGCCTCCTCCATACCGGGGCCAGGGGGGAGCAGTACTTC	CASSLLHTGARGEQYF
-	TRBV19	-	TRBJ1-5	TGTGCCAGTAGCACATACGGCAATCAGCCCCAGCATTTT	CASSTYGNQPQHF
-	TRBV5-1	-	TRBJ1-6	TGCGCCAGCAGCTTGGACGTTAGCAGCAAGTCACCCCTCCACTTT	CASSLDVSSKSPLHF
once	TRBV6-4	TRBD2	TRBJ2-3	TGTGCCAGCAGCCGGGGGGGCCGGGCAGATACGCAGTATTTT	CASSRGGRADTQYF
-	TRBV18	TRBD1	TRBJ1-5	TGTGCCAGCTCGGGTTTTTTAGGGGGCGGCAATCAGCCCCAGCATTTT	CASSGFLGGGNQPQHF
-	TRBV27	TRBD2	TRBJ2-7	TGTGCCAGCAGTCCCCAATTTAGCGGGAGGGGCTCCTACGAGCAGTACTTC	CASSPQFSGRGSYEQYF